Listed below are T cell receptor beta chains from one sample, sequenced in a study of Graves' ophthalmopathy and Graves' hyperthyroidism. MiXCR, run by TCRdb on the multiplex PCR reads, gives a single entry per CDR3 protein. The sample includes 200,000 to 250,000 distinct CDR3 sequences, 20% to 25% seen only once; the top ten take under 55%. The sequencing input was peripheral blood. Receptors were obtained from a woman in her forties or fifties with Graves' ophthalmopathy. Both conserved end residues are part of each CDR3. The D gene is left open where the match is weak. Only some rows state a clone size, as once, few, many or a class for expanded clones.

TRBV12-3/TRBV12-4	few	TRBD2	TRBJ2-2	TGTGCCAGCAGTTTATCGCCAGGGAGGGCCACCGGGGAGCTGTTTTTT	CASSLSPGRATGELFF
TRBV6-5	many	-	TRBJ1-3	TGTGCCAGCAGGCGGTTCCTTTTATCGGACTCTGGAAACACCATATATTTT	CASRRFLLSDSGNTIYF
TRBV19	many	TRBD2	TRBJ2-7	TGTGCCAGTAGTTCAGCTAGCGGGGGGGCCTACGAGCAGTACTTC	CASSSASGGAYEQYF
TRBV30	many	TRBD1	TRBJ1-2	TGTGCCTGCCCGTTAGGGGGCACCTATGGCTACACCTTC	CACPLGGTYGYTF
TRBV3-1	many	-	TRBJ1-1	TGTGCCAGCAGCCCAAGGAGCACCAGGATGAACACTGAAGCTTTCTTT	CASSPRSTRMNTEAFF
TRBV7-8	many	-	TRBJ2-4	TGTGCCAGCAGCAATAGGGACATTCAGTACTTC	CASSNRDIQYF
TRBV10-2	-	-	TRBJ1-2	TGCGCCAGCGCCCGGGGCTTAGCTAACTATGGCTACACCTTC	CASARGLANYGYTF
TRBV4-1	-	-	TRBJ2-7	TGCGCCAGCAGCCAAGGCTGGCAGGGGATGGACTACGAGCAGTACTTC	CASSQGWQGMDYEQYF
TRBV19	many	-	TRBJ2-7	TGTGCCAGTAGTATAGCGGCGTCCTACGAGCAGTACTTC	CASSIAASYEQYF
TRBV29-1	many	-	TRBJ2-7	TGCAGCGCACTCAGGGCCCCCTACGAGCAGTACTTC	CSALRAPYEQYF
TRBV12-3/TRBV12-4	many	-	TRBJ2-7	TGTGCCAGCAGGTGGGGACAAATGGTCGAGCAGTACTTC	CASRWGQMVEQYF
TRBV20-1	many	-	TRBJ2-7	TGCAGTGCTAGAGGAGCCCTAGGGTCTGGAATCTACGAGCAGTACTTC	CSARGALGSGIYEQYF
TRBV3-1	few	-	TRBJ1-6	TGTGCCAGCAGCCAAAACGTGGGTGCACCCCTCCACTTT	CASSQNVGAPLHF
TRBV6-1	many	-	TRBJ2-2	TGTGCCAGCAGCGGGGCTGGGAACACCGGGGAGCTGTTTTTT	CASSGAGNTGELFF
TRBV12-3/TRBV12-4	many	-	TRBJ1-1	TGTGCCAGCAGTTATACAAGGAACACTGAAGCTTTCTTT	CASSYTRNTEAFF
TRBV28	many	TRBD2	TRBJ2-7	TGTGCCAGCAGTTTGACTCGCTGGGGGGGGGCCTACGAGCAGTACTTC	CASSLTRWGGAYEQYF
TRBV28	many	-	TRBJ2-7	TGTGCCAGCAGTTTGGAGGGGTTTTGGTACGAGCAGTACTTC	CASSLEGFWYEQYF
TRBV29-1	few	TRBD2	TRBJ2-7	TGCAGCGTTGAAACCTTCAGCGGGAGTAGCTACGAGCAGTACTTC	CSVETFSGSSYEQYF
TRBV6-1	few	-	TRBJ1-2	TGTGCCAGCAGTGAAGGGGTGCCGTCCTATGGCTACATCTTC	CASSEGVPSYGYIF
TRBV3-1	-	TRBD1	TRBJ2-7	TGTGCCAGCAGCGAACGACAGGGGAACCGTTACGAGCAGTACTTC	CASSERQGNRYEQYF
TRBV20-1	many	-	TRBJ1-2	TGCAGTTTACAGAGAAACTATGGCTACACCTTC	CSLQRNYGYTF
TRBV5-1	many	-	TRBJ1-2	TGCGCCAGCAGCCCCCCGTCGCCCGAGGGCTACACCTTC	CASSPPSPEGYTF
TRBV20-1	many	TRBD1	TRBJ2-2	TGCAGTGCTACAAGGACAGGGACCGGGGAGCTGTTTTTT	CSATRTGTGELFF
TRBV2	few	-	TRBJ1-1	TGTGTCAGCGGTCCCGGTTTGCAGGGTAGTACTGAAGCTTTCTTT	CVSGPGLQGSTEAFF
TRBV24-1	few	TRBD2	TRBJ2-3	TGTGCCACCAGTGCACCGACTAGCGGGAATTTGGATACGCAGTATTTT	CATSAPTSGNLDTQYF
TRBV5-1	-	TRBD2	TRBJ2-7	TGCGCCAGCAGCTTTAACGGGAGGCCCGGAGGCGAGCAGTACTTC	CASSFNGRPGGEQYF
TRBV2	many	-	TRBJ2-7	TGTGCCAGCAGTGCGCTAACCAACGAGCAGTACTTC	CASSALTNEQYF
TRBV19	many	TRBD2	TRBJ2-7	TGTGCCAGTAGTATAGGGACTAGCGGCTACGAGCAGTACTTC	CASSIGTSGYEQYF
TRBV2	many	-	TRBJ1-5	TGTGCCAGCAGCGAAACAGGGCACAATCAGCCCCAGCATTTT	CASSETGHNQPQHF
TRBV18	many	-	TRBJ2-5	TGTGCCAGCTCACCACGTGCCATAGTATACCAAGAGACCCAGTACTTC	CASSPRAIVYQETQYF
TRBV12-3/TRBV12-4	-	TRBD1	TRBJ2-6	TGTGCCAGCAGTTTAGGGACAGGGCACGTCCTGACTTTC	CASSLGTGHVLTF
TRBV7-8	-	-	TRBJ2-5	TGTGCCAGCAGCTTTGATTTAGCAGGGTGGGAGACTCAGTACTTC	CASSFDLAGWETQYF
TRBV20-1	many	-	TRBJ1-2	TGCAGTGCTAGAGAACTGGGACGGGGTGGCTACACCTTC	CSARELGRGGYTF
TRBV4-1	-	TRBD1	TRBJ1-2	TGCGCCAGCAGCCAATCAGGGGGGATTAACTATGGCTACACCTTC	CASSQSGGINYGYTF
TRBV10-1	-	-	TRBJ2-4	TGCGCCAGCAGTGGCCAAGAACAGGGAGCCAAAAACATTCAGTACTTC	CASSGQEQGAKNIQYF
TRBV18	few	TRBD1	TRBJ2-5	TGTGCCAGCTCACCATCGGGGGGACAGGGCTCCGGACGGACCCAGTACTTC	CASSPSGGQGSGRTQYF
TRBV12-3/TRBV12-4	-	TRBD1	TRBJ2-7	TGTGCCAGCAGTCAAGAATGGACAGGGGGCGAGGAATACGAGCAGTACTTC	CASSQEWTGGEEYEQYF
TRBV20-1	-	-	TRBJ2-3	TGCAGTGCTACGCTCTCTGGAACTAGCACAGATACGCAGTATTTT	CSATLSGTSTDTQYF
TRBV12-3/TRBV12-4	many	-	TRBJ1-3	TGTGCCAGCAGCCTTTACGGGGGGGGACCAGAAGGAAACACCATATATTTT	CASSLYGGGPEGNTIYF
TRBV28	many	-	TRBJ1-5	TGTGCCAGCATCCCAGGACCTTATAGCAATCAGCCCCAGCATTTT	CASIPGPYSNQPQHF
TRBV24-1	-	TRBD1	TRBJ1-5	TGTGCCACCAGTGTGGGACAGGGCTCCTCGAGCAATCAGCCCCAGCATTTT	CATSVGQGSSSNQPQHF
TRBV27	many	TRBD1	TRBJ1-2	TGTGCCAGCAGTCCGCTTCGGACAGGGGGCAACTATGGCTACACCTTC	CASSPLRTGGNYGYTF
TRBV5-1	many	-	TRBJ2-2	TGCGCCAGCAGCTTGGGTCAGCGAACCGGGGAGCTGTTTTTT	CASSLGQRTGELFF
TRBV5-1	many	TRBD1	TRBJ1-1	TGCGCCAGCAGCTCGGGGAGGGACAGGGGGCAGGGCGCTGAAGCTTTCTTT	CASSSGRDRGQGAEAFF
TRBV11-2	many	TRBD1	TRBJ2-7	TGTGCCAGCAGCGTTGTTGGGACAGGAAAAATCGGCGAGCAGTACTTC	CASSVVGTGKIGEQYF
TRBV24-1	-	-	TRBJ2-2	TGTGCCACCCAGTTTGGAGGGCCCACCGGGGAGCTGTTTTTT	CATQFGGPTGELFF
TRBV7-8	many	-	TRBJ1-1	TGTGCCAGCAGCCCATCATACGGAGACACTGAAGCTTTCTTT	CASSPSYGDTEAFF
TRBV5-1	many	-	TRBJ2-7	TGCGCCAGCAGCTTGTACCGACAGGACCCCTACGAGCAGTACTTC	CASSLYRQDPYEQYF
TRBV6-5	many	-	TRBJ1-2	TGTGCCAGCTGCTCAGGTGCAAAAGGCTATGGCTACACCTTC	CASCSGAKGYGYTF
TRBV6-1	many	TRBD1	TRBJ1-5	TGTGCCACCGAGGGGGCAGGGAAGCCCCAGCATTTT	CATEGAGKPQHF